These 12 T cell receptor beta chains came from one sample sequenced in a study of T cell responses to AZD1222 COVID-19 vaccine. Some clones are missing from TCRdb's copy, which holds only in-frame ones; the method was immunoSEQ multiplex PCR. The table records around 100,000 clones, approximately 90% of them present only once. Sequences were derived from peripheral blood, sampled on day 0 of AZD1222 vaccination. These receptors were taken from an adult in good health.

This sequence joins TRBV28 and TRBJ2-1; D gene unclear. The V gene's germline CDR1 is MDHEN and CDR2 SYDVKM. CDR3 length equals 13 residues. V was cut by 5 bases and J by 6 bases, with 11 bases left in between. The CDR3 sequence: CASSITQFNEQFF. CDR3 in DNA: TGTGCCAGCAGTATAACTCAGTTCAATGAGCAGTTCTTC.

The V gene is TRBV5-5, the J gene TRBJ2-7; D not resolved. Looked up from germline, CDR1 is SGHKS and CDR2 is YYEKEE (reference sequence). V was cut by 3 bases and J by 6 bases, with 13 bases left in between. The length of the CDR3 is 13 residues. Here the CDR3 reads CASSSRSTVEQYF. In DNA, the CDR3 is TGTGCCAGCAGCTCAAGAAGTACCGTCGAGCAGTACTTC.

CDR3 residues: CASSLTSNQPQHF. CDR3 in DNA: TGTGCCAGCAGCTTGACCAGTAATCAGCCCCAGCATTTT. V usage is TRBV6-5 and J usage is TRBJ1-5; D is uncertain. There are 13 residues in the CDR3. Trimming took 6 bases from V and 4 from J, leaving 10 bases between them. Germline-derived CDR1 and CDR2 are MNHEY and SVGAGI.

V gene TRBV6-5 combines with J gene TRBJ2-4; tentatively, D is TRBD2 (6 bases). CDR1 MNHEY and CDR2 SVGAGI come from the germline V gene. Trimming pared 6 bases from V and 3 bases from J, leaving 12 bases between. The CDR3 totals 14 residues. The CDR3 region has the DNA TGTGCCAGCAGGGACGGGGAGGTCAAAAACATTCAGTACTTC. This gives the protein CASRDGEVKNIQYF.

The CDR3 spells CASTRGRDRYTF. CDR3 bases: TGTGCCAGCACTCGCGGACGGGACCGCTACACCTTC. V gene TRBV2 combines with J gene TRBJ1-2; the D gene is possibly TRBD1 (5 bases). CDR1 and CDR2 (germline): SNHLY, FYNNEI. The V and J ends lost 7 bases and 9 bases respectively, with 15 bases between them. The CDR3 has 12 residues.

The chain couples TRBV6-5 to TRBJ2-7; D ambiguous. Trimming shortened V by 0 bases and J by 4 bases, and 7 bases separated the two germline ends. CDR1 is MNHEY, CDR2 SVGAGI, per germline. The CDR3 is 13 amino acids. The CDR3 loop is CASSYSNRYEQYF. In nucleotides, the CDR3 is TGTGCCAGCAGTTACTCGAACAGATACGAGCAGTACTTC.

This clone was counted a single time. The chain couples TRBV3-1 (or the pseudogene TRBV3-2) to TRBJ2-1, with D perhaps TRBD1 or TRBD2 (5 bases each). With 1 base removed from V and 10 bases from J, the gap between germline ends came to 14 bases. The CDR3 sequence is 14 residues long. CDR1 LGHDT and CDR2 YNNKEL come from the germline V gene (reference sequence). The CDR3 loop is CASSQVARGGEQFF. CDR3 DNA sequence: TGTGCCAGCAGCCAAGTGGCACGGGGCGGCGAGCAGTTCTTC.

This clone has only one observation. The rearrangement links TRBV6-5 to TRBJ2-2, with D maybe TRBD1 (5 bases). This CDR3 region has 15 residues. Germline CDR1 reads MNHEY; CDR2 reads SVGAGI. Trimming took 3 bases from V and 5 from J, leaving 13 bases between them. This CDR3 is CASSYSGFKTGELFF. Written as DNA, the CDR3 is TGTGCCAGCAGTTATTCAGGGTTCAAAACCGGGGAGCTGTTTTTT.

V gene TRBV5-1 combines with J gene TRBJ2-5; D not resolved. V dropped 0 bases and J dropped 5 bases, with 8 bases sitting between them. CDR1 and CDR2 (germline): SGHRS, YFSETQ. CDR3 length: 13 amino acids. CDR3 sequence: CASSLAAQETQYF. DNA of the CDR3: TGCGCCAGCAGCTTGGCAGCTCAGGAGACCCAGTACTTC.

This CDR3 reads CASSLFGTNNEQFF. The CDR3 DNA reads TGTGCCAGCAGCTTATTTGGGACAAACAATGAGCAGTTCTTC. This chain links TRBV7-3 with TRBJ2-1; perhaps TRBD1 as D (6 bases). Germline V gene lookup returns CDR1 SGHTA and CDR2 FQGTGA. This CDR3 is built from 14 residues. The germline V and J ends were trimmed by 2 bases and 5 bases, with 10 bases remaining between them.

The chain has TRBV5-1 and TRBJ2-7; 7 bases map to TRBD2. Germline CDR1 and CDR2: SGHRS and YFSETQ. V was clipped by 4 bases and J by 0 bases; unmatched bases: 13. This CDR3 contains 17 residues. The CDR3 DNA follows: TGCGCCAGCAGCACTAGTGGGGGGGGACCCTTCTCCTACGAGCAGTACTTC. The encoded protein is CASSTSGGGPFSYEQYF. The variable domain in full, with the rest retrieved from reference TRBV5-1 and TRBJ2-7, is KAGVTQTPRYLIKTRGQQVTLSCSPISGHRSVSWYQQTPGQGLQFLFEYFSETQRNKGNFPGRFSGRQFSNSRSEMNVSTLELGDSALYLCASSTSGGGPFSYEQYFGPGTRLTVT.

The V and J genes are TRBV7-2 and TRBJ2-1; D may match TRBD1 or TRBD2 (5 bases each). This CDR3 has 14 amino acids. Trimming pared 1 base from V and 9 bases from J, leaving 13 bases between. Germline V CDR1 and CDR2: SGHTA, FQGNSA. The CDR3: CASSLGRGRGEQFF. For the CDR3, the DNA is TGTGCCAGCAGCTTAGGACGGGGCCGGGGTGAGCAGTTCTTC.